A single sample gave rise to the 10 T cell receptor beta chains below, sequenced in a study of glioma-infiltrating T cells. Using RNA template, CDR3s of TCR alpha and beta were amplified with iRepertoire arm-PCR. TCRdb re-derived calls from the multiplex PCR reads in MiXCR, one entry per CDR3 protein. The repertoire consists of roughly 130,000 distinct CDR3 sequences, with 24% occurring once and the leading ten covering 27%. Material for sequencing was glioma tissue, nonneoplastic brain tissue, or PBMCs (not recorded which). The receptors originated from a human donor with low-grade glioma or glioblastoma, undergoing nonglioma brain surgery, or in good health (not recorded which).

This clonotype showed up many times. V and J are TRBV6-6 and TRBJ1-1; weak D call: TRBD1 (5 bases). The germline CDR1 and CDR2 sequences are MNHNY and SVGAGI (reference sequence). Trimming pared 0 bases from V and 5 bases from J, leaving 19 bases between. The CDR3 runs to 17 residues. DNA for the CDR3: TGTGCCAGCAGTTACTCGATTTTCGGGGGTGATGGGACTGAAGCTTTCTTT. Residues: CASSYSIFGGDGTEAFF.

This clonotype was counted between two and nine times. The chain has TRBV24-1 and TRBJ2-5; no clear D. The CDR3 is 15 amino acids. Trimming shortened V by 4 bases and J by 5 bases, and 16 bases separated the two germline ends. Germline assignment: CDR1 KGHDR and CDR2 SFDVKD. The chain's CDR3 is CATSDITDTKETQYF. The CDR3 region has the DNA TGTGCCACCAGTGACATAACAGATACCAAGGAGACCCAGTACTTC.

The chain joins TRBV5-1 to TRBJ2-7; no firm D call. Germline CDR1 reads SGHRS; CDR2 reads YFSETQ. V lost 2 bases and J 5 bases, leaving 5 bases between the germline ends. This CDR3 has 11 amino acids. The CDR3 DNA sequence: TGCGCCAGCAGCTTAGGCCACGAGCAGTACGTC. Protein: CASSLGHEQYV.

This clonotype was counted once. This clone may be a read error of a much larger clone one base away. The chain uses TRBV20-1 and TRBJ1-5, with D perhaps TRBD1 (5 bases). The CDR3 contains 15 residues. Per germline, CDR1 DFQATT and CDR2 SNEGSKA (reference sequence). CDR3 DNA sequence: TGCAGTGCTGCCACAGGAGCGGTCAGCAATCAGCCCCGGCATTTT. Encoded protein: CSAATGAVSNQPRHF.

The sample holds many counts of this clonotype. The V call is TRBV20-1, the J call TRBJ1-1, with D unresolved. The CDR3 runs 12 residues. Germline CDR1 reads DFQATT; CDR2 reads SNEGSKA (reference sequence). V was clipped by 7 bases and J by 1 base, with 10 bases between them. The CDR3 sequence is CSVWSSNTEAFF. Written as DNA, the CDR3 is TGCAGTGTCTGGTCATCGAACACTGAAGCTTTCTTT.

This clonotype was counted ten times or more. The chain uses TRBV20-1 and TRBJ2-4; possible D gene TRBD2, 5 bases. The germline V gene has CDR1 DFQATT and CDR2 SNEGSKA (reference sequence). This CDR3 region has 14 residues. V was pared by 4 bases and J by 3 bases, with 13 bases between. The CDR3 coding sequence is TGCAGTGCTATACAGATCGCGGGCAAAAACATTCAGTACTTC. Translation gives CSAIQIAGKNIQYF.

This clonotype was observed once. Possible read error: a much larger clone is one base away. V is TRBV6-1 and J is TRBJ1-5, with 7 bases aligning to TRBD1. The CDR3 totals 13 residues. CDR1 and CDR2 from the germline V gene are MNHNS and SASEGT. CDR3 region: CASGELTGVSQHF. The DNA of the CDR3 is TGTGCCAGCGGTGAACTAACAGGGGTGTCCCAGCATTTT.

This sequence joins TRBV19 and TRBJ1-1; D remains unclear. Trimming removed 5 bases at V and 13 bases at J, with 23 bases between. There are 14 residues in the CDR3. The germline CDR1 and CDR2 sequences are LNHDA and SQIVND (reference sequence). For the CDR3, the DNA is TGTGCCAGTAGTCTACGGAGGCAGCCGCTTAGGGATTTCTTT. Its translation: CASSLRRQPLRDFF. Full variable domain (outside the CDR3, taken from reference TRBV19 and TRBJ1-1): DGGITQSPKYLFRKEGQNVTLSCEQNLNHDAMYWYRQDPGQGLRLIYYSQIVNDFQKGDIAEGYSVSREKKESFPLTVTSAQKNPTAFYLCASSLRRQPLRDFFGQGTRLTVV.

This clonotype has at least ten counts. V gene TRBV27 combines with J gene TRBJ2-7; D not certain. The CDR3 covers 14 residues. Germline assignment: CDR1 MNHEY and CDR2 SMNVEV (reference sequence). The V end lost 6 bases, the J end lost 4 bases, and 16 bases lay between the germline ends. The CDR3 spells CASSPDRQVYEQYV. CDR3 DNA: TGTGCCAGCAGCCCCGACCGTCAAGTATACGAGCAGTACGTC.

V usage is TRBV24-1 and J usage is TRBJ2-3, with TRBD1 matching 9 bases. Germline V lookup: CDR1 KGHDR, CDR2 SFDVKD. Trimming cost V 3 bases and J 4 bases; bases outside gene matches: 10. The CDR3 has 17 amino acids. DNA of the CDR3: TGTGCCACCAGTGATCACCCCGGGACAGGGTTGGCAGATACGCAGTATTTT. It translates to CATSDHPGTGLADTQYF.